This TCR beta chain stems from a study of cytomegalovirus exposure and HLA in healthy donors. Concerning this clone: Relative to the germline gene, one junction end is altered; a read error may explain this.

PCR used 60 Vbeta primers and 13 Jbeta primers. Measured with immunoSEQ multiplex PCR; TCRdb has only the in-frame clones, and not every one. The data hold about 100,000 clones, with over 60% observed a single time. This clonotype was obtained from a female donor in good health and CMV-seropositive. Sample: PBMCs.

CDR3 DNA: TGTGCCTGGAACGCAGGGGGGAGTTCTGGGGCCAACGGCCTGACTTTC. Translation gives CAWNAGGSSGANGLTF. The V gene is TRBV30, the J gene TRBJ2-6, with D perhaps TRBD1 (7 bases). The CDR3 length is 16 residues. Per germline, CDR1 GTSNPN and CDR2 SVGIG (reference sequence).